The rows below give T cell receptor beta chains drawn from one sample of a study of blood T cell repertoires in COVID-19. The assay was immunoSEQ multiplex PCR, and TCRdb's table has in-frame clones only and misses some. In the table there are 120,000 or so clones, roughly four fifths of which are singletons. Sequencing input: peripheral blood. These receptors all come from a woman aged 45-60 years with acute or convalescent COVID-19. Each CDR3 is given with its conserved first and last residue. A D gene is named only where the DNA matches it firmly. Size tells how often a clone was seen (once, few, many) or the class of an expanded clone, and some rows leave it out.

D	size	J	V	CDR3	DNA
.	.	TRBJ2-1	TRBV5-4	CASSLKETELNEQFF	TGTGCCAGCAGCCTCAAGGAGACCGAACTCAATGAGCAGTTCTTC
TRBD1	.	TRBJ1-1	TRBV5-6	CASSFSGGHNTEAFF	TGTGCCAGCAGCTTCTCAGGGGGCCACAACACTGAAGCTTTCTTT
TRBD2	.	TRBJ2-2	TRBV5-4	CASSSRTSGGTGELFF	TGTGCCAGCAGCTCACGGACTAGCGGAGGCACCGGGGAGCTGTTTTTT
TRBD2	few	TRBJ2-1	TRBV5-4	CASASGSSYNEQFF	TGTGCCAGCGCTAGCGGGAGTTCCTACAATGAGCAGTTCTTC
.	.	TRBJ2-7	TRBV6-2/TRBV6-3	CASSYKDPRYEQYF	TGTGCCAGCAGTTACAAGGATCCTAGGTACGAGCAGTACTTC
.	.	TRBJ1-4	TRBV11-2	CASSRGQATNEKLFF	TGTGCCAGCAGCCGAGGACAAGCAACTAATGAAAAACTGTTTTTT
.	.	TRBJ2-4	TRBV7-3	CASSPGHNLAKNIQYF	TGTGCCAGCAGCCCCGGACACAACTTAGCCAAAAACATTCAGTACTTC
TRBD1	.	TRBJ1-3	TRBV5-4	CASRRQGARGNTIYF	TGTGCCAGCAGGAGACAGGGGGCCCGTGGAAACACCATATATTTT
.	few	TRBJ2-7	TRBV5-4	CASSLDRASYEQYF	TGTGCCAGCAGCTTGGACAGGGCCTCCTACGAGCAGTACTTC
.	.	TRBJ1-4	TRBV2	CASRWGALEKLFF	TGTGCCAGCAGGTGGGGAGCGCTTGAAAAACTGTTTTTT
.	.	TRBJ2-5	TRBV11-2	CASSLAREETQYF	TGTGCCAGCAGCTTAGCGAGGGAGGAGACCCAGTACTTC
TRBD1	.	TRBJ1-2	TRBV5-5	CASSKQQGAGPIGYTF	TGTGCCAGCAGCAAACAGCAGGGGGCAGGTCCCATCGGCTACACCTTC
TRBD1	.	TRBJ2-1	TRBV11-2	CASSSLTGFNNEQFF	TGTGCCAGCAGCTCCCTGACAGGGTTTAACAATGAGCAGTTCTTC
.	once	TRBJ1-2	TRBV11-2	CASSLEGPWAGYTF	TGTGCCAGCAGCTTGGAGGGGCCTTGGGCTGGCTACACCTTC
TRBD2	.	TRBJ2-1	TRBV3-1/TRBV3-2	CASSQVTASGGHNEQFF	TGTGCCAGCAGCCAAGTTACGGCTAGCGGGGGACACAATGAGCAGTTCTTC
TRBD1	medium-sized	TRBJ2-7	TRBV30	CAWAPGQGYEQYF	TGTGCCTGGGCCCCGGGACAGGGCTACGAGCAGTACTTC
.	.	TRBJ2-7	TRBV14	CASRQGLQGEQYF	TGTGCCAGCAGGCAAGGGCTCCAGGGTGAGCAGTACTTC
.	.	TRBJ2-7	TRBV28	CASSLRRDEQYF	TGTGCCAGCAGTCTCAGGAGGGACGAGCAGTACTTC
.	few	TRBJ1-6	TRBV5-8	CASSLRTDNSPLHF	TGTGCCAGCAGCTTAAGGACAGATAATTCACCCCTCCACTTT
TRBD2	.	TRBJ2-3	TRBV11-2	CASSLGLAGGFTDTQYF	TGTGCCAGCAGCTTAGGGTTAGCGGGAGGCTTCACAGATACGCAGTATTTT